The sequence of this TCR beta chain was determined in a study of cytotoxic CD8 clonotypes in ibrutinib-treated CLL. Produced via immunoSEQ multiplex PCR; TCRdb's table is partial and in-frame only. Here the sample spans some 160,000 clones, about 80% being singletons. This clone was found once. Antigen: not known. CDR1 and CDR2 (germline): MGHDK, SYGVNS. V was pared by 3 bases and J by 5 bases, with 5 bases of the junction left unmatched. CDR3 length: 14 amino acids. Study results and limitations: Clonality grew at ibrutinib response; at progression, it decreased back toward baseline.

This clonotype was obtained from a human donor with chronic lymphocytic leukemia. The chain links TRBV25-1 to TRBJ1-2; 8 nucleotides agree with TRBD1. Sequencing used PBMCs, obtained after 12 months of ibrutinib treatment. CDR3 in amino acids: CASSDLDRAYGYTF. In DNA, the CDR3 is TGTGCCAGCAGTGATTTGGACAGGGCATATGGCTACACCTTC.